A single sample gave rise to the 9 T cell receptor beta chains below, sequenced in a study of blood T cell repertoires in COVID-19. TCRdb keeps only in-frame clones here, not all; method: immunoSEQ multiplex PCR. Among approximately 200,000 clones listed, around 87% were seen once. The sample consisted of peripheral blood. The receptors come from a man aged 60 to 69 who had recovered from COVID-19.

The CDR3 loop reads CATRGGQGYNEQFF. The CDR3 region has the DNA TGTGCCACCCGGGGGGGACAGGGATACAATGAGCAGTTCTTC. V and J are TRBV19 and TRBJ2-1; D is possibly TRBD1 (9 bases). Trimming pared 10 bases from V and 4 bases from J, leaving 17 bases between. This CDR3 region has 14 residues. CDR1 is LNHDA, CDR2 SQIVND, per germline (reference sequence).

CDR3 sequence: CASSKTRDEQFF. CDR3 coding DNA: TGTGCCAGCTCGAAAACGCGGGATGAGCAGTTCTTC. The chain carries TRBV18 and TRBJ2-1, with D possibly matching TRBD2 (5 bases). CDR3 length equals 12 residues. Trimming stripped 6 bases from V and 8 bases from J, with 11 bases between. Germline V lookup: CDR1 KGHSH, CDR2 LQKENI. The entire variable domain, with the rest obtained from reference TRBV18 and TRBJ2-1, is as follows: NAGVMQNPRHLVRRRGQEARLRCSPMKGHSHVYWYRQLPEEGLKFMVYLQKENIIDESGMPKERFSAEFPKEGPSILRIQQVVRGDSAAYFCASSKTRDEQFFGPGTRLTVL.

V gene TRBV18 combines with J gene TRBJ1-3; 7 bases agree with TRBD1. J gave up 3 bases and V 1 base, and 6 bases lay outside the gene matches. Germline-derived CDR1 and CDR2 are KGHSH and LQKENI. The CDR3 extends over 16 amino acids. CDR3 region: CASSPQGAGSGNTIYF. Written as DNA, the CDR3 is TGTGCCAGCTCACCACAGGGGGCCGGGAGTGGAAACACCATATATTTT.

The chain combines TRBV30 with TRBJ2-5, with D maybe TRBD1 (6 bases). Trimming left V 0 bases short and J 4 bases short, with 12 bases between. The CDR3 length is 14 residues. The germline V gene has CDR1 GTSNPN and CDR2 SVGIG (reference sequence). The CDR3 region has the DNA TGTGCCTGGAGTGTATCGGGACATCGAGAGACCCAGTACTTC. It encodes CAWSVSGHRETQYF.

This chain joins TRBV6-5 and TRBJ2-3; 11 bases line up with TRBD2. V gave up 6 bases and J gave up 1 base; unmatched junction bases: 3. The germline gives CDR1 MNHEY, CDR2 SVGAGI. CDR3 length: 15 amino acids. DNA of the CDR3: TGTGCCAGCAGCCCGGGACTAGCGGGCACAGATACGCAGTATTTT. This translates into CASSPGLAGTDTQYF.

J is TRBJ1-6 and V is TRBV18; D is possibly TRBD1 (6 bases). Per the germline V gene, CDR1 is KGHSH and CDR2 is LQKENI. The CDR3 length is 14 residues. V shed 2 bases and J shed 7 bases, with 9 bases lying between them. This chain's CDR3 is CASSPGQLNSPLHF. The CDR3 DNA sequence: TGTGCCAGCTCACCAGGACAGTTGAATTCACCCCTCCACTTT. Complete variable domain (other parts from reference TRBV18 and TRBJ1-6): NAGVMQNPRHLVRRRGQEARLRCSPMKGHSHVYWYRQLPEEGLKFMVYLQKENIIDESGMPKERFSAEFPKEGPSILRIQQVVRGDSAAYFCASSPGQLNSPLHFGNGTRLTVT.

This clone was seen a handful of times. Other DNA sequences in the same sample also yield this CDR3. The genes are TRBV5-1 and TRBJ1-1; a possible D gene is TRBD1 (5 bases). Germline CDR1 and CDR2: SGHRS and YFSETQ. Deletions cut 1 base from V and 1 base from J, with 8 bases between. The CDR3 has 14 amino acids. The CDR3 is CASSLSRGNTEAFF. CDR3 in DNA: TGCGCCAGCAGCTTGTCTAGGGGGAACACTGAAGCTTTCTTT.

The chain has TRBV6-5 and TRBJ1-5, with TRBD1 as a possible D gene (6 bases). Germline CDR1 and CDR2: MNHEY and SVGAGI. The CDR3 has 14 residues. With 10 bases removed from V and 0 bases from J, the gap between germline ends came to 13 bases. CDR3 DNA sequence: TGTGCCACCCAGTCAGGGGATAGCAATCAGCCCCAGCATTTT. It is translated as CATQSGDSNQPQHF.

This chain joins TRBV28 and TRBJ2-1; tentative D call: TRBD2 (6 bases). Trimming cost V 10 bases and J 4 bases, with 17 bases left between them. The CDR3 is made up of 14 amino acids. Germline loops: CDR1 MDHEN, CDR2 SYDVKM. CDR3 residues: CATKALANYNEQFF. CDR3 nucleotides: TGTGCCACCAAGGCCCTAGCGAATTACAATGAGCAGTTCTTC.